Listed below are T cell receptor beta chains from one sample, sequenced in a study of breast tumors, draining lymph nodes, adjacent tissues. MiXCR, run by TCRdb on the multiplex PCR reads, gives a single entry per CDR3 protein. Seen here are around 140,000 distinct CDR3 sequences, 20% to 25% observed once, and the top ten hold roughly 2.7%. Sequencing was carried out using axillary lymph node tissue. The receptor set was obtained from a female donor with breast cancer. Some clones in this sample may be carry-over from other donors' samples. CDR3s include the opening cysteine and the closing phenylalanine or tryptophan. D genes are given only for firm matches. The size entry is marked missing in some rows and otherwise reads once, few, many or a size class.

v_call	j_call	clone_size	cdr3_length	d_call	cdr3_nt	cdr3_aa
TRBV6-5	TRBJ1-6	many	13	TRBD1	TGTGCCAGCAGTCCCGACAGGGATTCACCCCTCCACTTT	CASSPDRDSPLHF
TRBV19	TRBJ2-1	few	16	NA	TGTGCCAGTAGTAAGGAATCTCCGGGAGTAGTGCGTGAGCAGTTCTTC	CASSKESPGVVREQFF
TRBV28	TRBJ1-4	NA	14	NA	TGTGCCACTTCTGGGACCCCAACTAATGAAAAACTGTTTTTT	CATSGTPTNEKLFF
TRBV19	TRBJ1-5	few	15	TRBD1	TGTGCCAGTAGTATAATCAAGACAGGGGGCCAGCCCCAGCATTTT	CASSIIKTGGQPQHF
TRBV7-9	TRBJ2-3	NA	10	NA	TGTGCCAGGAGAGTGGATACGCAGTATTTT	CARRVDTQYF
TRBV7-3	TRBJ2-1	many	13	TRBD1	TGTGCCAGCAGCTTATTGGGGACAGGTGAGCAGTTCTTC	CASSLLGTGEQFF
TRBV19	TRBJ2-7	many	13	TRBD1	TGTGCCAGTAGTATGACAGGGGGCTACGAGCAGTACTTC	CASSMTGGYEQYF
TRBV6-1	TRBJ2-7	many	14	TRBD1	TGTGCCAGCAGACGGACAGGGGGCACCTACGAGCAGTACTTC	CASRRTGGTYEQYF
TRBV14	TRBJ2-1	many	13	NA	TGTGCCAGCAGCCAAGTGGGTTGGGAGTCACCGTTCTTC	CASSQVGWESPFF
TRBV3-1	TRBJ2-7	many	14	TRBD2	TGTGCCAGCAGCCAAGATCTCGGGGGGAACGAGCAGTACTTC	CASSQDLGGNEQYF
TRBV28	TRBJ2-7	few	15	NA	TGTGCCAGCAGGGGGGGGGCGGGAGTGGTGTACGAGCAGTACTTC	CASRGGAGVVYEQYF
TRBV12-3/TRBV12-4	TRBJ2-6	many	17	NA	TGTGCCAGCAGTTTAATGGCAGGACCTTCTGGGGCCAACGTCCTGACTTTC	CASSLMAGPSGANVLTF
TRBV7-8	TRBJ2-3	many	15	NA	TGTGCCAGCAGCTTGGGGCGGCCCGACACAGATACGCAGTATTTT	CASSLGRPDTDTQYF
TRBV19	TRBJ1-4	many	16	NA	TGTGCCAGTAGGGACTCAGGTGGGCCAGGGGAAGAAAAACTGTTTTTT	CASRDSGGPGEEKLFF
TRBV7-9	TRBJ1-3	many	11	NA	TGTGCCAGCACTCGTGGAAACACCATATATTTT	CASTRGNTIYF
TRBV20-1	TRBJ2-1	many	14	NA	TGCAGTGCTATGCCGGGACTGCCCCCCAAAAAGCAGTTCTTC	CSAMPGLPPKKQFF
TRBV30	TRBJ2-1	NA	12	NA	TGTGCCTGGAGTCTACAATACAATGAGCAGTTCTTC	CAWSLQYNEQFF
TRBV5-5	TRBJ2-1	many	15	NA	TGTGCCAGCAGCAGGGACATGGCACAAAACAATGAGCAGTTCTTC	CASSRDMAQNNEQFF
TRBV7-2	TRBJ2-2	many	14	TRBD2	TGTGCCAGCAGGAAAGCGGGAGCCACCGGGGAGCTGTTTTTT	CASRKAGATGELFF
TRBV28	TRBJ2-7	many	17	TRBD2	TGTGCCAGCAGTTTTCACCTTAGCGGGGGAAGCTCCTACGAGCAGTACTTC	CASSFHLSGGSSYEQYF
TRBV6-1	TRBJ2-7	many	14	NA	TGTGCCAGCAGTCCTAGGGGTGTATACTACGAGCAGTACTTC	CASSPRGVYYEQYF
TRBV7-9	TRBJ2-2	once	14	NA	TGTGCCAGCAGCTTAGTTCAGGTTCCCGGGGCGCTGTTTTTT	CASSLVQVPGALFF
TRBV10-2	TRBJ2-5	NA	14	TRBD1	TGCACCAGCAGGGGGACAGGGGGTGGAGAGACCCAGTACTTC	CTSRGTGGGETQYF
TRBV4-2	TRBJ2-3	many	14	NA	TGTGCCAGCAGCCGGACTGTCAGCACAGATACGCAGTATTTT	CASSRTVSTDTQYF
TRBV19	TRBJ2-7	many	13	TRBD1	TGTGCCAGTAGTCCCCCGGGACAGTACGAGCAGTACTTC	CASSPPGQYEQYF